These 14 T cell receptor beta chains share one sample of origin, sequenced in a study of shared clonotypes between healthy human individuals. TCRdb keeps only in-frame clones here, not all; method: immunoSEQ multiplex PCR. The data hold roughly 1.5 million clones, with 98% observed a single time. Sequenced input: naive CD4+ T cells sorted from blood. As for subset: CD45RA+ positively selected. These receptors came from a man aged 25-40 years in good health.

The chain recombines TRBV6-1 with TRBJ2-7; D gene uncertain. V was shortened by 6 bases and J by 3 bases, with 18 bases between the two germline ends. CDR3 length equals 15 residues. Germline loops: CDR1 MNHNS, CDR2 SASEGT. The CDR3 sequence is CASRVGIVAIYEQYF. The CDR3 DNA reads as TGTGCCAGCAGAGTAGGGATTGTTGCCATCTACGAGCAGTACTTC.

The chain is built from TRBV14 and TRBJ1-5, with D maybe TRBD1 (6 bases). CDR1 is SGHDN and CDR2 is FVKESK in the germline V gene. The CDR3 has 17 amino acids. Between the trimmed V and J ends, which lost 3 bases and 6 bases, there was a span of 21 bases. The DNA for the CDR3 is TGTGCCAGCAGCCATCCCGGGGGCAGGGCGAGGTTTCAGCCCCAGCATTTT. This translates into CASSHPGGRARFQPQHF.

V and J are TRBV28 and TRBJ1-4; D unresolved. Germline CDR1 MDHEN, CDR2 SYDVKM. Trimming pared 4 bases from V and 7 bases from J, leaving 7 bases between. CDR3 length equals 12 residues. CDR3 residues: CASSSGLEKLFF. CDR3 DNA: TGTGCCAGCAGTTCTGGACTTGAAAAACTGTTTTTT.

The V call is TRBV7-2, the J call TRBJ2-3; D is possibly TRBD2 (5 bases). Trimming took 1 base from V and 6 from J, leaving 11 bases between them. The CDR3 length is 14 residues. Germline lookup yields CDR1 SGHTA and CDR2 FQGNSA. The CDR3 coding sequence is TGTGCCAGCAGCTTAGATATACCGGGGGATACGCAGTATTTT. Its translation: CASSLDIPGDTQYF.

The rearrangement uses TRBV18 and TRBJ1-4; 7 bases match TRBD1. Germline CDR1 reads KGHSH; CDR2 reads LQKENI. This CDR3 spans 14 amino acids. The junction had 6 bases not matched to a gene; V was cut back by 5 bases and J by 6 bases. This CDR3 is CASSRGQTDEKLFF. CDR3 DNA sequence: TGTGCCAGCTCAAGGGGACAGACGGATGAAAAACTGTTTTTT.

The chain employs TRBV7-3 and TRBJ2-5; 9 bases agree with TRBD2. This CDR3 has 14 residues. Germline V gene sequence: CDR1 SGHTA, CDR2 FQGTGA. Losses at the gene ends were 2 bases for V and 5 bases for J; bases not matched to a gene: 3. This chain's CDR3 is CASSLAGGPETQYF. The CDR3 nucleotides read TGTGCCAGCAGCTTAGCGGGAGGGCCGGAGACCCAGTACTTC.

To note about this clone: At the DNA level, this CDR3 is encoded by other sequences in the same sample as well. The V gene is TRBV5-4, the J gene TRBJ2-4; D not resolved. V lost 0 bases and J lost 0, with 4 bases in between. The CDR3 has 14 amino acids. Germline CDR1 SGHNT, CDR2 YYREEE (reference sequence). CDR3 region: CASSLELAKNIQYF. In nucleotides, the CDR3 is TGTGCCAGCAGCTTGGAGCTAGCCAAAAACATTCAGTACTTC.

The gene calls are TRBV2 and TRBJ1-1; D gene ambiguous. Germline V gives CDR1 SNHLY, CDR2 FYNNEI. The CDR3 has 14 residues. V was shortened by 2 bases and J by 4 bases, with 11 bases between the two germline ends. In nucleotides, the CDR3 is TGTGCCAGCAGTGAATGGGGTCGTGTCACTGAAGCTTTCTTT. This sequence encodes CASSEWGRVTEAFF.

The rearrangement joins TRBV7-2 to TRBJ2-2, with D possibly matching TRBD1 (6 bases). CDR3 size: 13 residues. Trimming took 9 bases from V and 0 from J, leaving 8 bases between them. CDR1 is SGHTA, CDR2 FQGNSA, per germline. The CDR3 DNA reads TGTGCCAGAACAGGGACGAACACCGGGGAGCTGTTTTTT. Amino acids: CARTGTNTGELFF.

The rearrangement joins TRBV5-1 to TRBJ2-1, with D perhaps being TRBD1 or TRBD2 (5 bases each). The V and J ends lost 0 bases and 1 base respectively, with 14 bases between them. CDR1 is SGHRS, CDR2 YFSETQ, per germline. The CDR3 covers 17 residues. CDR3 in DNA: TGCGCCAGCAGCTTGGGCCTGAGGGGTCAATCCTACAATGAGCAGTTCTTC. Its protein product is CASSLGLRGQSYNEQFF.

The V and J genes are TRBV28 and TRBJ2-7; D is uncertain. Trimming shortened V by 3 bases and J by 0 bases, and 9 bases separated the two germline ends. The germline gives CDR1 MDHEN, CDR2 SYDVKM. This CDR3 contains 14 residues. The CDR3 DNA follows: TGTGCCAGCAGTTTGGACGGAAGCTCCTACGAGCAGTACTTC. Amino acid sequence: CASSLDGSSYEQYF. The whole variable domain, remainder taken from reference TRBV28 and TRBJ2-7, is DVKVTQSSRYLVKRTGEKVFLECVQDMDHENMFWYRQDPGLGLRLIYFSYDVKMKEKGDIPEGYSVSREKKERFSLILESASTNQTSMYLCASSLDGSSYEQYFGPGTRLTVT.

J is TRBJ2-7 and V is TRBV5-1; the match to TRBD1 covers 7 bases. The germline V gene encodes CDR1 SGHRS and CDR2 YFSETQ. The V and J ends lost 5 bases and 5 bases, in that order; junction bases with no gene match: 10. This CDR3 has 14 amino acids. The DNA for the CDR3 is TGCGCCAGCAGGCGACAGGGATTTGAGGACGAGCAGTACTTC. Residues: CASRRQGFEDEQYF.

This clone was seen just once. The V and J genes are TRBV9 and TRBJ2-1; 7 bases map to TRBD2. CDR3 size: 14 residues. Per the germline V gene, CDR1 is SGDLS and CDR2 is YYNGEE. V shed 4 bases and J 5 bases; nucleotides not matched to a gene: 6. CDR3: CASSSWTRNNEQFF. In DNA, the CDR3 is TGTGCCAGCAGCTCTTGGACTAGAAACAATGAGCAGTTCTTC.

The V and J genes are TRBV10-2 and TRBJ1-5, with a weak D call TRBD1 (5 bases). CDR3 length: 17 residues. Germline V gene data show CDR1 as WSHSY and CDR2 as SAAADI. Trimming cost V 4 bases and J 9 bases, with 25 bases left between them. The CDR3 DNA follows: TGCGCCAGCAGTGGATCCCTAACGCGGGGCGTAATGCGGCCCCAGCATTTT. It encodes CASSGSLTRGVMRPQHF.